These 15 T cell receptor beta chains share one sample of origin, sequenced in a study of cytomegalovirus exposure and HLA in healthy donors (TCRdb year 2017). Library preparation used the immunoSEQ multiplex PCR assay. A mixture of 60 forward primers for TCR Vbeta segments and 13 reverse primers for TCR Jbeta segments was used in the multiplex PCR. This is the immuneACCESS table as TCRdb keeps it, with only in-frame sequences that have V and J called. A part of the clones is gone; compared with another copy, unresolved V genes explain less than half, and the rest is unexplained. This sample has about 130,000 clones in its table, and around 80% of those were observed once. The ten largest clones take up around 5% of the sample. Specimen: PBMCs. The origin of the receptors is a man aged 25 to 40 in good health and CMV-seronegative.

The rearrangement joins TRBV10-3 to TRBJ2-7, with 8 bases lining up with TRBD1. V lost 8 bases and J lost 0; bases outside the gene matches: 6. In germline, CDR1 is ENHRY, CDR2 SYGVKD. The CDR3 extends over 14 amino acids. This chain's CDR3 is CAIRRTGNSYEQYF. The DNA for the CDR3 is TGTGCCATCCGCCGGACAGGGAACTCCTACGAGCAGTACTTC.

This clone has a handful of counts. J is TRBJ1-1 and V is TRBV4-3; D is unclear. The germline CDR1 and CDR2 sequences are LGHNA and YSLEER. Trimming removed 0 bases at V and 10 bases at J, with 15 bases between. This CDR3 has 14 amino acids. CDR3 residues: CASSQDTGVWRAFF. The CDR3 DNA sequence: TGCGCCAGCAGCCAAGATACCGGGGTTTGGAGAGCTTTCTTT.

This clone appeared a few times. The chain carries TRBV4-1 and TRBJ2-7, with 10 bases aligning to TRBD2. The V segment lost 1 base and the J segment 6 bases; nucleotides outside the gene matches: 6. Germline CDR1 is MGHRA and CDR2 is YSYEKL. CDR3 length: 15 amino acids. CDR3: CASSQVALAGIEQYF. The CDR3 DNA is TGCGCCAGCAGCCAAGTGGCACTAGCGGGGATCGAGCAGTACTTC.

The chain has TRBV18 and TRBJ1-1; TRBD1 is a possible D gene (5 bases). Germline values: CDR1 KGHSH, CDR2 LQKENI. V lost 5 bases to trimming and J lost 0 bases, with 7 bases between them. The CDR3 has 13 amino acids. Here the CDR3 reads CASSTTVNTEAFF. CDR3 nucleotides: TGTGCCAGCTCAACGACAGTGAACACTGAAGCTTTCTTT. The entire variable domain, with the rest obtained from reference TRBV18 and TRBJ1-1, is as follows: NAGVMQNPRHLVRRRGQEARLRCSPMKGHSHVYWYRQLPEEGLKFMVYLQKENIIDESGMPKERFSAEFPKEGPSILRIQQVVRGDSAAYFCASSTTVNTEAFFGQGTRLTVV.

The chain joins TRBV23-1 to TRBJ1-1, with 8 bases fitting TRBD1. TRBV23-1 carries the ORF label, with uncertain function. The trim removed 3 bases at V and 3 bases at J, leaving 3 bases unmatched. CDR3 length: 14 amino acids. The CDR3, as DNA: TGCGCCAGCAGTCACCACAGGGGGGACACTGAAGCTTTCTTT. This encodes CASSHHRGDTEAFF.

This clone was counted a few times. V and J are TRBV7-2 and TRBJ1-5, with TRBD1 matching over 8 bases. V lost 5 bases, J lost 6 bases, and 6 bases stayed unmatched. Germline V lookup: CDR1 SGHTA, CDR2 FQGNSA. The CDR3 length is 14 residues. The CDR3 loop is CASSPGTGPQPQHF. As DNA, the CDR3 is TGTGCCAGCAGCCCAGGGACAGGCCCTCAGCCCCAGCATTTT.

This sequence joins TRBV10-3 and TRBJ1-1; D call uncertain. V dropped 8 bases and J dropped 4 bases, with 8 bases sitting between them. Germline CDR1 reads ENHRY; CDR2 reads SYGVKD. The CDR3 runs to 11 residues. The CDR3 loop is CAIPTATEAFF. As DNA, the CDR3 is TGTGCCATCCCCACAGCCACTGAAGCTTTCTTT.

The chain couples TRBV7-9 to TRBJ1-2; D may be TRBD1 (5 bases). Germline CDR1 SEHNR, CDR2 FQNEAQ (reference sequence). The ends were cut back, 4 bases at V and 3 bases at J, with 18 bases in the middle. This CDR3 comprises 16 residues. This CDR3 reads CASSSPSWQGHYGYTF. CDR3 bases: TGTGCCAGCAGCTCGCCCAGTTGGCAGGGCCACTATGGCTACACCTTC.

This sequence joins TRBV29-1 and TRBJ2-5, with TRBD2 matching 11 bases. Judging by the DNA end, TRBJ2-7 fits better; the J call may be wrong. This CDR3 is 12 amino acids long. Germline V gene data show CDR1 as SQVTM and CDR2 as ANQGSEA. This CDR3 is CSTWTSGYEQYF. The CDR3 DNA sequence: TGCAGCACCTGGACTAGCGGGTACGAGCAGTACTTC.

The chain employs TRBV6-6 and TRBJ1-5, with 8 nucleotides matching TRBD1. The CDR3 length is 16 residues. Germline lookup yields CDR1 MNHNY and CDR2 SVGAGI (reference sequence). Unmatched junction bases numbered 8, after V lost 6 bases and J lost 1 base. CDR3 in amino acids: CASRPTGGGSNQPQHF. In DNA, the CDR3 is TGTGCCAGCAGACCTACAGGGGGTGGAAGCAATCAGCCCCAGCATTTT.

The chain combines TRBV27 with TRBJ2-7; D is possibly TRBD2 (5 bases). Germline loops: CDR1 MNHEY, CDR2 SMNVEV (reference sequence). The CDR3 loop spans 13 amino acids. The V end was cut by 3 bases, the J end by 2 bases, with 8 bases between. This chain's CDR3 is CASSLEATYEQYF. The CDR3 bases are TGTGCCAGCAGTTTGGAGGCTACCTACGAGCAGTACTTC.

This chain uses TRBV30 with TRBJ2-3, with D tentatively TRBD2 (6 bases). Between the trimmed V and J ends, which lost 4 bases and 9 bases, there was a span of 11 bases. Germline V gives CDR1 GTSNPN, CDR2 SVGIG (reference sequence). The CDR3 sequence is 11 residues long. The CDR3: CAWTGGDTQYF. The CDR3 DNA reads as TGTGCCTGGACCGGCGGGGACACGCAGTATTTT.

The chain recombines TRBV2 with TRBJ2-2; 7 nucleotides agree with TRBD2. This CDR3 contains 13 residues. Per the germline V gene, CDR1 is SNHLY and CDR2 is FYNNEI. The junction had 5 bases not matched to a gene; V was cut back by 8 bases and J by 5 bases. The CDR3 loop is CASSPAGTGELFF. The CDR3 DNA is TGTGCCAGCTCCCCAGCGGGGACCGGGGAGCTGTTTTTT.

The CDR3 DNA follows: TGTGCCAGCAGTGGGGTCGGGAGAGATTCACCCCTCCACTTT. As protein: CASSGVGRDSPLHF. The genes are TRBV6-1 and TRBJ1-6; D is ambiguous. Looked up from germline, CDR1 is MNHNS and CDR2 is SASEGT. The CDR3 loop spans 14 amino acids. Trimming cost V 4 bases and J 8 bases, with 12 bases left between them.

Only a few counts were recorded for this clone. The V and J genes are TRBV19 and TRBJ1-1, with TRBD1 matching over 7 bases. This CDR3 spans 13 amino acids. V dropped 6 bases and J dropped 4; count of bases not matched to a gene: 5. Germline CDR1 reads LNHDA; CDR2 reads SQIVND (reference sequence). The CDR3 coding sequence is TGTGCCAGTAGGCTCTCAGGGGGCACTGAAGCTTTCTTT. Its protein product is CASRLSGGTEAFF. The full variable domain, with the rest looked up from reference TRBV19 and TRBJ1-1, is DGGITQSPKYLFRKEGQNVTLSCEQNLNHDAMYWYRQDPGQGLRLIYYSQIVNDFQKGDIAEGYSVSREKKESFPLTVTSAQKNPTAFYLCASRLSGGTEAFFGQGTRLTVV.